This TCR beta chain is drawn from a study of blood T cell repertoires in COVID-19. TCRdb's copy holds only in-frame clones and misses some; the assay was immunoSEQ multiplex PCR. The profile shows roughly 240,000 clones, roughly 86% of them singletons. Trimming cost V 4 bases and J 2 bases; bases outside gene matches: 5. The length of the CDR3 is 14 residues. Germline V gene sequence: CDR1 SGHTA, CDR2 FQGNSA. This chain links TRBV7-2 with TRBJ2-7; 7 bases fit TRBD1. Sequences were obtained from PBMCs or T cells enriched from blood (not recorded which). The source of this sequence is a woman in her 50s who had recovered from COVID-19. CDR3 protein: CASSWATGAYEQYF. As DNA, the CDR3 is TGTGCCAGCAGCTGGGCTACAGGGGCCTACGAGCAGTACTTC.